Listed here are 19 T cell receptor beta chains from one sample, sequenced in a study of cytomegalovirus exposure and HLA in healthy donors. The PCR contained 60 Vbeta and 13 Jbeta primers. Method: immunoSEQ multiplex PCR; TCRdb's copy keeps in-frame clones and lacks some. The table shows fewer than 200,000 clones, with roughly three quarters occurring only once. The sequencing sample was made of PBMCs. The source is a young man in good health and CMV-seropositive.

This clone was detected only once. The chain combines TRBV19 with TRBJ2-5; 8 bases are shared with TRBD1. Germline assignment: CDR1 LNHDA and CDR2 SQIVND (reference sequence). The V gene end was trimmed by 3 bases and the J gene end by 1 base; junction bases not matched to a gene: 7. The CDR3 loop spans 16 amino acids. The CDR3 DNA is TGTGCCAGTAGTATCGGTGGGACAGGTATCCAAGAGACCCAGTACTTC. Translating it yields CASSIGGTGIQETQYF. Combining the CDR3 with reference TRBV19 and TRBJ2-5 gives the whole variable domain DGGITQSPKYLFRKEGQNVTLSCEQNLNHDAMYWYRQDPGQGLRLIYYSQIVNDFQKGDIAEGYSVSREKKESFPLTVTSAQKNPTAFYLCASSIGGTGIQETQYFGPGTRLLVL.

The chain uses TRBV4-2 and TRBJ2-3; 7 bases fit TRBD2. The CDR3 has 15 amino acids. Unmatched junction bases numbered 7, after V lost 5 bases and J lost 2 bases. Germline V CDR1 and CDR2: LGHNA, YNFKEQ. CDR3: CASSSGGENTDTQYF. Here the CDR3 DNA reads TGTGCCAGCAGCTCTGGGGGGGAAAACACAGATACGCAGTATTTT.

The chain combines TRBV9 with TRBJ2-2; 7 bases are a match to TRBD1. This CDR3 has 14 residues. From germline, CDR1 is SGDLS and CDR2 YYNGEE. V lost 6 bases to trimming and J lost 0 bases; unmatched junction nucleotides: 2. The CDR3 DNA reads TGTGCCAGCACCGACAGGGCGAACACCGGGGAGCTGTTTTTT. This sequence encodes CASTDRANTGELFF.

This clone appeared a few times. The V gene is TRBV19, the J gene TRBJ2-2; D is uncertain. V lost 6 bases, J lost 7 bases, and 12 bases lay in between. Per the germline V gene, CDR1 is LNHDA and CDR2 is SQIVND (reference sequence). This CDR3 contains 13 residues. This CDR3 is CASRITVVGELFF. For the CDR3, the DNA is TGTGCCAGTAGGATCACAGTGGTCGGGGAGCTGTTTTTT. Full variable domain (missing parts from reference TRBV19 and TRBJ2-2): DGGITQSPKYLFRKEGQNVTLSCEQNLNHDAMYWYRQDPGQGLRLIYYSQIVNDFQKGDIAEGYSVSREKKESFPLTVTSAQKNPTAFYLCASRITVVGELFFGEGSRLTVL.

The chain recombines TRBV7-3 with TRBJ2-2; 7 bases are shared with TRBD1. The CDR3 has 16 residues. V shed 3 bases and J 2 bases; nucleotides not matched to a gene: 6. Germline CDR1 SGHTA, CDR2 FQGTGA. Here the CDR3 reads CASSLTGTANTGELFF. CDR3 in DNA: TGTGCCAGCAGCTTGACCGGGACAGCTAACACCGGGGAGCTGTTTTTT. The variable domain in full, with the rest retrieved from reference TRBV7-3 and TRBJ2-2, is GAGVSQTPSNKVTEKGKYVELRCDPISGHTALYWYRQSLGQGPEFLIYFQGTGAADDSGLPNDRFFAVRPEGSVSTLKIQRTERGDSAVYLCASSLTGTANTGELFFGEGSRLTVL.

The chain recombines TRBV30 with TRBJ1-1; a weak D match, TRBD1 (5 bases). The V end lost 4 bases, the J end lost 4 bases, and 13 bases lay between the germline ends. The CDR3 is 13 residues long. Germline V gene data show CDR1 as GTSNPN and CDR2 as SVGIG (reference sequence). The CDR3 DNA reads TGTGCCTGGATAAAAAGGGGCCGCACTGAAGCTTTCTTT. Amino acid sequence: CAWIKRGRTEAFF.

The V gene is TRBV2, the J gene TRBJ2-4; D is possibly TRBD2 (6 bases). The V end lost 0 bases, the J end lost 16 bases, and 19 bases lay between the germline ends. Germline CDR1 SNHLY, CDR2 FYNNEI. The CDR3 totals 14 residues. The CDR3 loop is CASSEASSVGGRYF. In DNA, the CDR3 is TGTGCCAGCAGTGAAGCCTCGTCAGTGGGGGGTCGATACTTC.

The chain uses TRBV7-9 and TRBJ2-5; 10 nucleotides agree with TRBD1. The V and J ends lost 6 bases and 5 bases, in that order; junction bases with no gene match: 12. Germline CDR1 SEHNR, CDR2 FQNEAQ (reference sequence). CDR3 length: 16 amino acids. CDR3 loop: CASSPTGGQSFETQYF. As DNA, the CDR3 is TGTGCCAGCAGTCCGACAGGGGGCCAGAGTTTTGAGACCCAGTACTTC.

The V call is TRBV27, the J call TRBJ2-7; TRBD1 matches at 8 bases. The germline V gene encodes CDR1 MNHEY and CDR2 SMNVEV (reference sequence). The CDR3 has 13 residues. After removal of 5 bases from V and 5 bases from J, the junction contained 5 bases not matched to a gene. CDR3 bases: TGTGCCAGCAGTCCGCTACAGGGGGACGAGCAGTACTTC. Translated, it gives CASSPLQGDEQYF.

The chain employs TRBV19 and TRBJ2-3; no clear D. The CDR3 spans 14 residues. Germline V lookup: CDR1 LNHDA, CDR2 SQIVND (reference sequence). V was clipped by 1 base and J by 2 bases, with 7 bases between them. The CDR3 reads CASSIGQFTDTQYF. In nucleotides, the CDR3 is TGTGCCAGTAGTATAGGGCAGTTCACAGATACGCAGTATTTT. The full variable domain, completed using reference TRBV19 and TRBJ2-3, is DGGITQSPKYLFRKEGQNVTLSCEQNLNHDAMYWYRQDPGQGLRLIYYSQIVNDFQKGDIAEGYSVSREKKESFPLTVTSAQKNPTAFYLCASSIGQFTDTQYFGPGTRLTVL.

The gene calls are TRBV27 and TRBJ2-7; TRBD1 is a possible D gene (5 bases). Trimming shortened V by 4 bases and J by 4 bases, and 14 bases separated the two germline ends. Germline V CDR1 and CDR2: MNHEY, SMNVEV (reference sequence). This CDR3 has 14 residues. CDR3 DNA: TGTGCCAGCAGTTGGCAGGGTGCAGGGTACGAGCAGTACTTC. Protein sequence: CASSWQGAGYEQYF.

The V call is TRBV10-1, the J call TRBJ1-1; TRBD1 matches 12 bases. J lost 4 bases, V lost 8 bases, and 5 bases had no gene match. Germline CDR1 reads WNHNN; CDR2 reads SYGVQD (reference sequence). The CDR3 runs to 14 residues. The DNA of the CDR3 is TGCGCCAGCGGGGACAGGGGGCAAGGCACTGAAGCTTTCTTT. As protein: CASGDRGQGTEAFF.

The rearrangement joins TRBV4-2 to TRBJ1-3; 7 bases line up with TRBD1. Germline lookup yields CDR1 LGHNA and CDR2 YNFKEQ. The ends lost 4 bases at V and 2 bases at J; junction bases unmatched: 8. This CDR3 has 16 residues. Written as DNA, the CDR3 is TGTGCCAGCAGCCTCGACAGGGCTCTCCCTGGAAACACCATATATTTT. This gives the protein CASSLDRALPGNTIYF.

V usage is TRBV27 and J usage is TRBJ2-5, with 9 bases that match TRBD2. This CDR3 is built from 15 residues. V was pared by 6 bases and J by 2 bases, with 7 bases of the junction left unmatched. The germline CDR1 and CDR2 sequences are MNHEY and SMNVEV (reference sequence). DNA of the CDR3: TGTGCCAGCAGGGACAGCGGGGGGCCTCAAGAGACCCAGTACTTC. Its protein is CASRDSGGPQETQYF.

The rearrangement uses TRBV4-3 and TRBJ1-6; maybe TRBD1 (5 bases). CDR1 and CDR2 (germline): LGHNA, YSLEER. Trimming pared 0 bases from V and 5 bases from J, leaving 8 bases between. The CDR3 runs to 15 residues. The CDR3 loop reads CASSQEQGHNSPLHF. The DNA of the CDR3 is TGCGCCAGCAGCCAAGAGCAGGGTCATAATTCACCCCTCCACTTT.

The chain has TRBV27 and TRBJ2-7, with 8 bases identical to TRBD1. CDR1 and CDR2 from the germline V gene are MNHEY and SMNVEV (reference sequence). J was trimmed by 5 bases and V by 2 bases; bases with no gene match: 8. CDR3 length equals 15 residues. CDR3 DNA: TGTGCCAGCAGTTTAAGACAGGGGAGTACCCACGAGCAGTACTTC. Translation: CASSLRQGSTHEQYF.

This chain joins TRBV25-1 and TRBJ2-1, with 9 bases identical to TRBD1. Germline loops: CDR1 MGHDK, CDR2 SYGVNS. The CDR3 contains 17 residues. V gave up 1 base and J gave up 0 bases; unmatched junction bases: 4. This chain's CDR3 is CASSEFGDRASYNEQFF. The CDR3, as DNA: TGTGCCAGCAGTGAATTTGGGGACAGGGCCTCCTACAATGAGCAGTTCTTC. The complete variable domain, with remaining parts taken from reference TRBV25-1 and TRBJ2-1, reads EADIYQTPRYLVIGTGKKITLECSQTMGHDKMYWYQQDPGMELHLIHYSYGVNSTEKGDLSSESTVSRIRTEHFPLTLESARPSHTSQYLCASSEFGDRASYNEQFFGPGTRLTVL.

V gene TRBV11-3 combines with J gene TRBJ2-2; 13 bases are a match to TRBD2. V gave up 5 bases and J gave up 6 bases; unmatched junction bases: 6. The V gene's germline CDR1 is SGHNT and CDR2 YENEEA. The CDR3 contains 16 residues. This CDR3 reads CASSPRTSGRSGELFF. DNA of the CDR3: TGTGCCAGCAGCCCGCGGACTAGCGGGAGATCCGGGGAGCTGTTTTTT.

V and J are TRBV2 and TRBJ2-7; D is perhaps TRBD1 (6 bases). The CDR3 is 14 amino acids. Germline loops: CDR1 SNHLY, CDR2 FYNNEI. V gave up 8 bases and J gave up 2 bases, with 16 bases separating them. Here the CDR3 DNA reads TGTGCCAGCGAATTGCAGGGGTCTCCCTACGAGCAGTACTTC. Translation: CASELQGSPYEQYF.